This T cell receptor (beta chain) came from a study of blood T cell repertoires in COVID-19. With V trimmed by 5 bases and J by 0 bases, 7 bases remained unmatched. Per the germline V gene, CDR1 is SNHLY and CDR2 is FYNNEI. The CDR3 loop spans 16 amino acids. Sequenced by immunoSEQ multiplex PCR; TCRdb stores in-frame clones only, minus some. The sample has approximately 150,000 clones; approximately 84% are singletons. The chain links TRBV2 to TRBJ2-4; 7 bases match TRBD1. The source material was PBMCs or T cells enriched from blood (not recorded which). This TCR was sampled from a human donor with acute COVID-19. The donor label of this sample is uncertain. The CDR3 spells CASSKDRTVAKNIQYF. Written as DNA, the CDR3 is TGTGCCAGCAGTAAGGACAGGACAGTAGCCAAAAACATTCAGTACTTC.